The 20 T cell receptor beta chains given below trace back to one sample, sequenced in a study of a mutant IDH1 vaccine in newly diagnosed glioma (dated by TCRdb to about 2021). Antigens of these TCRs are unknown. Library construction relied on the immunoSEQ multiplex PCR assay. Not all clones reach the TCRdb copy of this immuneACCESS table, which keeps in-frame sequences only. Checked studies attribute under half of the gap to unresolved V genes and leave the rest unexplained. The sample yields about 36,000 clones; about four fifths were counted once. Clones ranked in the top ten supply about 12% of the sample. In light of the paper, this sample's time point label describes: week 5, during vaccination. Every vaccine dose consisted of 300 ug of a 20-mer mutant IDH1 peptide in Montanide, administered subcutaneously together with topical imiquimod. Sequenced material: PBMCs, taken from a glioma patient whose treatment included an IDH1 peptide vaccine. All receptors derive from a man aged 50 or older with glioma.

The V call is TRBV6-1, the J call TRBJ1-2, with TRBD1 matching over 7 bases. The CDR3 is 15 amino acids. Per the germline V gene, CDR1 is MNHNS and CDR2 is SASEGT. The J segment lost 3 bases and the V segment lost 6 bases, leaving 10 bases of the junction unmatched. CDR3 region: CASRADRAPDYGYTF. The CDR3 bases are TGTGCCAGCAGGGCAGACAGGGCCCCTGACTATGGCTACACCTTC.

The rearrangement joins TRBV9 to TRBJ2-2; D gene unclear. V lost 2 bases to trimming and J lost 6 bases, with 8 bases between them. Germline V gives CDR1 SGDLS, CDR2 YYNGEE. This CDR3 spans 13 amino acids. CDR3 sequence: CASSVLASGELFF. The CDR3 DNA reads TGTGCCAGCAGCGTTTTAGCCTCCGGGGAGCTGTTTTTT.

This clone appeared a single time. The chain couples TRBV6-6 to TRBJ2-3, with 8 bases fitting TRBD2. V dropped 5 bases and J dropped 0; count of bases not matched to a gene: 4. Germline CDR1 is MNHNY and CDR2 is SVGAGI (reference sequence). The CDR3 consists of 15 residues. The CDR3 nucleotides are TGTGCCAGCAGTAAGCGGGGGCTTAGCACAGATACGCAGTATTTT. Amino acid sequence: CASSKRGLSTDTQYF.

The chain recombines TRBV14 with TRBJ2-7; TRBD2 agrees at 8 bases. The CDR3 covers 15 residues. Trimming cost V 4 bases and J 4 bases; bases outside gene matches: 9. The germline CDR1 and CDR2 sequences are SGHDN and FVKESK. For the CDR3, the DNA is TGTGCCAGCAGCCTCGAGGGGCTAGCGGGTTACGAGCAGTACTTC. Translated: CASSLEGLAGYEQYF.

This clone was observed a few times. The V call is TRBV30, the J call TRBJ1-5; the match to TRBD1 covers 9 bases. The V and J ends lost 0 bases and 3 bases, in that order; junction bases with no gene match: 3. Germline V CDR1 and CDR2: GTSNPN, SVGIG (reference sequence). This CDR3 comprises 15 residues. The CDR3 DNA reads TGTGCCTGGAGTGTGGGACAGGGACTCAATCAGCCCCAGCATTTT. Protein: CAWSVGQGLNQPQHF.

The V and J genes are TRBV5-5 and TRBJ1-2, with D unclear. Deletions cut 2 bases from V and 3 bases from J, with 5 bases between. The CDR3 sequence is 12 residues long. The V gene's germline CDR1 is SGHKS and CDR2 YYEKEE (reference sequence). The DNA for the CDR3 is TGTGCCAGCAGCTTACGGGACTATGGCTACACCTTC. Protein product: CASSLRDYGYTF. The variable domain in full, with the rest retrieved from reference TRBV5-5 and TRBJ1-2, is DAGVTQSPTHLIKTRGQQVTLRCSPISGHKSVSWYQQVLGQGPQFIFQYYEKEERGRGNFPDRFSARQFPNYSSELNVNALLLGDSALYLCASSLRDYGYTFGSGTRLTVV.

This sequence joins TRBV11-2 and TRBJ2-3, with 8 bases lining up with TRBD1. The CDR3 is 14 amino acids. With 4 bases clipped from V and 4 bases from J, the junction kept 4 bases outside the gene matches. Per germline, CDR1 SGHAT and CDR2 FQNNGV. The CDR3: CASSWLTGADTQYF. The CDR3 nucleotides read TGTGCCAGCAGCTGGTTGACAGGGGCAGATACGCAGTATTTT.

CDR3 protein: CASTQGPPDELEAFF. CDR3 sequence (DNA): TGTGCCAGCACCCAGGGACCACCCGACGAACTTGAAGCTTTCTTT. V is TRBV6-1 and J is TRBJ1-1, with D perhaps TRBD1 (5 bases). The V and J ends lost 7 bases and 7 bases respectively, with 22 bases between them. This CDR3 region has 15 residues. Germline CDR1 and CDR2: MNHNS and SASEGT.

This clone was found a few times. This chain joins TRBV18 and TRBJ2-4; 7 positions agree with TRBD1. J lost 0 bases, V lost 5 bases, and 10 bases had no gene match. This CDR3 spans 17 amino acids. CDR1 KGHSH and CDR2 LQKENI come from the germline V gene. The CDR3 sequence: CASSSTRQGIAKNIQYF. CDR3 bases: TGTGCCAGCTCATCGACGCGACAGGGTATAGCCAAAAACATTCAGTACTTC. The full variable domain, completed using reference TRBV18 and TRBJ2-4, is NAGVMQNPRHLVRRRGQEARLRCSPMKGHSHVYWYRQLPEEGLKFMVYLQKENIIDESGMPKERFSAEFPKEGPSILRIQQVVRGDSAAYFCASSSTRQGIAKNIQYFGAGTRLSVL.

Written as DNA, the CDR3 is TGTGCCAGTAGTATCCCCGGGGGCGCGGGCCCGGGTAATGAGCAGTTCTTC. Translated, it gives CASSIPGGAGPGNEQFF. The V and J genes are TRBV19 and TRBJ2-1; the D call may be TRBD1 or TRBD2 (6 bases each). Germline CDR1 and CDR2: LNHDA and SQIVND (reference sequence). The V end was cut by 3 bases, the J end by 7 bases, with 22 bases between. This CDR3 has 17 residues.

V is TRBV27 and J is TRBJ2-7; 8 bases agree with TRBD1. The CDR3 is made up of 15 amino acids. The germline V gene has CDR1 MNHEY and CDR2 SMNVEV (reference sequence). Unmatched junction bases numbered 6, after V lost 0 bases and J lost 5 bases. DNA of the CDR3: TGTGCCAGCAGTTTATCCTGGACAGGGATTAACGAGCAGTACTTC. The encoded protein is CASSLSWTGINEQYF.

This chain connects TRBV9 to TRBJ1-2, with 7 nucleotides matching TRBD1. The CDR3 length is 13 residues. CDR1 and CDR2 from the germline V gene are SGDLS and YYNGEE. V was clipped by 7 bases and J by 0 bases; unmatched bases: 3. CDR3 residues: CASHRGANYGYTF. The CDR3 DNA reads TGTGCCAGCCACAGGGGAGCTAACTATGGCTACACCTTC.

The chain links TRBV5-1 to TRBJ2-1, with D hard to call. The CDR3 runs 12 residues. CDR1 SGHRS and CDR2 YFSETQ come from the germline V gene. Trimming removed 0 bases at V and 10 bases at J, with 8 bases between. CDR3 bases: TGCGCCAGCAGCTTGGGACGTTTAGAGCAGTTCTTC. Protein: CASSLGRLEQFF. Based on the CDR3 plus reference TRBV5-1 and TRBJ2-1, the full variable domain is KAGVTQTPRYLIKTRGQQVTLSCSPISGHRSVSWYQQTPGQGLQFLFEYFSETQRNKGNFPGRFSGRQFSNSRSEMNVSTLELGDSALYLCASSLGRLEQFFGPGTRLTVL.

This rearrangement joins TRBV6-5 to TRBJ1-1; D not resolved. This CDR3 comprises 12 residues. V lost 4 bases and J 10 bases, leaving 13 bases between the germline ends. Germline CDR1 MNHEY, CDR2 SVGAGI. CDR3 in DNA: TGTGCCAGCAGTTCCCCTAAAAGCGGAGCTTTCTTT. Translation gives CASSSPKSGAFF.

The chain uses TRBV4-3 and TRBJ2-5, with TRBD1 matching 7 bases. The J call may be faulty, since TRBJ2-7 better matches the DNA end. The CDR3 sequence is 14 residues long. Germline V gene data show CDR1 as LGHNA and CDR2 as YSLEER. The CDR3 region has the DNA TGCGCCACCTCAGCCACGCAGGGGGCCTACGAGCAGTACTTC. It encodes CATSATQGAYEQYF.

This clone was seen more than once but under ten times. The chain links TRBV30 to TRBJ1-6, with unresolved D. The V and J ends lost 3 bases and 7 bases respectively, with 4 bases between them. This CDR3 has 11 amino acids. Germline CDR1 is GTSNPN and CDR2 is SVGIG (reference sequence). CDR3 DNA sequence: TGTGCCTGGAGCGGGAATTCACCCCTCCACTTT. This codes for CAWSGNSPLHF.

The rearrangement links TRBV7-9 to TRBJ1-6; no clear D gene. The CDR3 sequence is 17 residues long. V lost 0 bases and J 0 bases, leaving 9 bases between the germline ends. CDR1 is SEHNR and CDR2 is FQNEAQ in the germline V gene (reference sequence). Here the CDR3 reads CASSLADGSSYNSPLHF. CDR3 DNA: TGTGCCAGCAGCTTAGCGGACGGTAGCTCCTATAATTCACCCCTCCACTTT.

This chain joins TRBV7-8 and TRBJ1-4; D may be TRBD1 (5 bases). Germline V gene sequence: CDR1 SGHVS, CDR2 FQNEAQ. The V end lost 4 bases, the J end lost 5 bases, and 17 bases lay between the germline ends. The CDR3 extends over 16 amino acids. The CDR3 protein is CASSSYGTPENEKLFF. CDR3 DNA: TGTGCCAGCAGCTCCTACGGGACGCCGGAGAATGAAAAACTGTTTTTT.

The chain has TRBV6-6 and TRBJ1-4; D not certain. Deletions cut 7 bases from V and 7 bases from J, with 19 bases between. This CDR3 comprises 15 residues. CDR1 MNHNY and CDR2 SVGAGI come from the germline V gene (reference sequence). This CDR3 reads CASTDIPAGGEKLFF. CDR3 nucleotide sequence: TGTGCCAGCACTGATATCCCGGCCGGAGGTGAAAAACTGTTTTTT.

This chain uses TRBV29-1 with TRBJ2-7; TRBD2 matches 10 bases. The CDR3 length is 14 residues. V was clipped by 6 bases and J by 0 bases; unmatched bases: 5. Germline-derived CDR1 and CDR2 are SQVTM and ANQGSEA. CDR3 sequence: CSVGGTSDSYEQYF. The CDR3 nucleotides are TGCAGCGTGGGGGGGACTAGCGACTCCTACGAGCAGTACTTC.